One TCR beta chain is described in this entry. What it binds is not known. All donors participated as healthy donors of bone marrow. These data originate in a study of cytomegalovirus exposure and HLA in healthy donors. General observations from the study: Reports credit the classifier with highly specific, highly sensitive diagnosis of cytomegalovirus status.

The PCR was carried out with 60 Vbeta primers and 13 Jbeta primers. Here immunoSEQ multiplex PCR was the method, and the copy in TCRdb shows in-frame clones only, minus some. This table lists tens of thousands of clones. Trimming shortened V by 5 bases and J by 4 bases, and 26 bases separated the two germline ends. The CDR3 has 18 residues. CDR1 is MGHRA and CDR2 is YSYEKL in the germline V gene. The sequenced sample was PBMCs. The chain is built from TRBV4-1 and TRBJ1-2; perhaps TRBD1 as D (6 bases). This TCR came from a woman in her 40s in good health and CMV-seropositive. Here the CDR3 reads CASSSRVTQGKRGYGYTF. The CDR3 nucleotides are TGCGCCAGCAGCTCCCGTGTCACTCAGGGGAAAAGGGGCTATGGCTACACCTTC.